The 10 T cell receptor beta chains below all came from one sample that was sequenced in a study of metastatic and nonmetastatic thyroid tumors. MiXCR was used by TCRdb to re-call the PCR reads. Of 15,000 or so clones listed, 34% are singletons. Thyroid surgery had not been preceded by any treatment in any patient. Sequencing was performed on tumor tissue. These receptors all come from a female donor with papillary thyroid cancer or a benign thyroid nodule (not recorded which). Some clones in this sample may be carry-over from other donors' samples.

In this sample, this clone turned up a few times. The chain has TRBV27 and TRBJ2-7; 9 nucleotides match TRBD1. In germline, CDR1 is MNHEY, CDR2 SMNVEV (reference sequence). The CDR3 is made up of 12 amino acids. After removal of 6 bases from V and 9 bases from J, the junction contained 6 bases not matched to a gene. CDR3 sequence (DNA): TGTGCCAGCAGCACGGGACAGGGCAGGCAGTACTTC. Its translation is CASSTGQGRQYF.

This clone appeared a few times. The rearrangement joins TRBV28 to TRBJ2-7; D possibly corresponds to TRBD1 (6 bases). V was trimmed by 3 bases and J by 1 base, leaving 13 bases between them. This CDR3 comprises 15 residues. Germline V gives CDR1 MDHEN, CDR2 SYDVKM. CDR3 DNA sequence: TGTGCCAGCAGTTTGCGCAACACAGGGTCCTACGAGCAGTACTTC. It codes for CASSLRNTGSYEQYF.

This clone was recorded at least ten times. V and J are TRBV5-6 and TRBJ2-1; tentative D call: TRBD2 (6 bases). The germline gives CDR1 SGHDT, CDR2 YYEEEE. The CDR3 runs 14 residues. Trimming took 2 bases from V and 2 from J, leaving 8 bases between them. The CDR3 nucleotides are TGTGCCAGCAGCTTCGCGGGGACCTACAATGAGCAGTTCTTC. Its protein is CASSFAGTYNEQFF. The entire variable domain, with the rest obtained from reference TRBV5-6 and TRBJ2-1, is as follows: DAGVTQSPTHLIKTRGQQVTLRCSPKSGHDTVSWYQQALGQGPQFIFQYYEEEERQRGNFPDRFSGHQFPNYSSELNVNALLLGDSALYLCASSFAGTYNEQFFGPGTRLTVL.

CDR3 sequence reads: CASSTSREQYF. DNA of the CDR3: TGTGCCAGCTCCACCTCGAGGGAGCAGTACTTC. The chain combines TRBV11-3 with TRBJ2-7, with D unclear. In germline, CDR1 is SGHNT, CDR2 YENEEA. The V end was cut by 8 bases, the J end by 7 bases, with 12 bases between. This CDR3 spans 11 amino acids.

This clone was found many times. The rearrangement joins TRBV2 to TRBJ2-3; 9 bases are shared with TRBD1. The J segment lost 5 bases and the V segment lost 6 bases, leaving 3 bases of the junction unmatched. CDR1 and CDR2 from the germline V gene are SNHLY and FYNNEI. The CDR3 covers 13 residues. The CDR3 nucleotides are TGTGCCAGCAGACAGGGGGCAAGAGATACGCAGTATTTT. It specifies CASRQGARDTQYF.

This clone rates as medium-sized (0.01 to 0.1%). V and J are TRBV9 and TRBJ2-1; 9 bases align to TRBD2. Germline V gene sequence: CDR1 SGDLS, CDR2 YYNGEE. The V segment lost 0 bases and the J segment 8 bases; nucleotides outside the gene matches: 9. The CDR3 covers 16 residues. In DNA, the CDR3 is TGTGCCAGCAGCGTAGGCTGGCGGGGGGGATTCGATGAGCAGTTCTTC. Protein product: CASSVGWRGGFDEQFF. Full variable domain (remainder filled in from reference TRBV9 and TRBJ2-1): DSGVTQTPKHLITATGQRVTLRCSPRSGDLSVYWYQQSLDQGLQFLIQYYNGEERAKGNILERFSAQQFPDLHSELNLSSLELGDSALYFCASSVGWRGGFDEQFFGPGTRLTVL.

This chain joins TRBV28 and TRBJ2-1; weak D call: TRBD2 (5 bases). The germline V gene has CDR1 MDHEN and CDR2 SYDVKM. The germline V and J ends were trimmed by 6 bases and 7 bases, with 13 bases remaining between them. This CDR3 has 13 residues. The CDR3 bases are TGTGCCAGCAGCCCCTCACTAGTAAATGAGCAGTTCTTC. This codes for CASSPSLVNEQFF.

The rearrangement uses TRBV6-1 and TRBJ2-2; 11 bases align to TRBD2. The CDR3 spans 15 residues. Germline CDR1 and CDR2: MNHNS and SASEGT. The V gene end was trimmed by 7 bases and the J gene end by 5 bases; junction bases not matched to a gene: 6. This chain's CDR3 is CASKLAGVVTGELFF. The CDR3, as DNA: TGTGCCAGCAAACTAGCGGGAGTGGTTACCGGGGAGCTGTTTTTT.

As regards this clone: The missing conserved phenylalanine or tryptophan at the end of this CDR3 makes a read error likely. J is TRBJ1-1 and V is TRBV14; no clear D gene. Germline-derived CDR1 and CDR2 are SGHDN and FVKESK. This CDR3 is 13 amino acids long. DNA for the CDR3: TGTGTCAGCAGCCTTGCCCTGAACACTGAAGCTTTCTAT. Translated, it gives CVSSLALNTEAFY.

V and J are TRBV20-1 and TRBJ1-1; no clear D. Germline CDR1 and CDR2: DFQATT and SNEGSKA (reference sequence). The CDR3 runs to 11 residues. V was cut by 3 bases and J by 6 bases, with 8 bases left in between. The CDR3 is CSASYAPEAFF. CDR3 nucleotide sequence: TGCAGTGCTAGCTATGCTCCTGAAGCTTTCTTT.